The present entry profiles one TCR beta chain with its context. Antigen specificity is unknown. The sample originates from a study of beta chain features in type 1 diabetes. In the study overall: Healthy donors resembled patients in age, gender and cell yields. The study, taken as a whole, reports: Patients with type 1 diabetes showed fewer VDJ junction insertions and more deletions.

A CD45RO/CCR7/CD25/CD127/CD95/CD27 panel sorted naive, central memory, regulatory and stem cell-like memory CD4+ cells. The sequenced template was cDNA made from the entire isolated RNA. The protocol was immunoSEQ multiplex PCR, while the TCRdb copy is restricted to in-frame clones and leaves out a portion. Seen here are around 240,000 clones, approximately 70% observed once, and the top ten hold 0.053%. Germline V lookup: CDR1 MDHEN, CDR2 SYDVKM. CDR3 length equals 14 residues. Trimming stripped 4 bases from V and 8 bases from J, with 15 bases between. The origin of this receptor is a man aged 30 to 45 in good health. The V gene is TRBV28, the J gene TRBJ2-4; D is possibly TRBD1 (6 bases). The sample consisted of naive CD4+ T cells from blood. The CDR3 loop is CASSSHDRSDIQYF. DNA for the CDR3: TGTGCCAGCAGTTCCCATGACAGGTCGGACATTCAGTACTTC.